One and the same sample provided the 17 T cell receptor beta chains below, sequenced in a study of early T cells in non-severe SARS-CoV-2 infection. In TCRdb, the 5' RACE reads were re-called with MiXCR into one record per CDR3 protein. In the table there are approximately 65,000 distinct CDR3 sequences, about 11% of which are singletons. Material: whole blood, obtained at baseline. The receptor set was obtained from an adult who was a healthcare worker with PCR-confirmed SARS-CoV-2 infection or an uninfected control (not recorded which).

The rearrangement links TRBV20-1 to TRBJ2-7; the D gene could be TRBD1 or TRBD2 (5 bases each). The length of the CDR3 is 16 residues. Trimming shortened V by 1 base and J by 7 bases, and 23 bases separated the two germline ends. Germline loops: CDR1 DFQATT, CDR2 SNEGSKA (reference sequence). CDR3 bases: TGCAGTGCTAGAGCCCTAAAACGGGGCTCCCTTTTAGAGCAGTACTTC. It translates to CSARALKRGSLLEQYF.

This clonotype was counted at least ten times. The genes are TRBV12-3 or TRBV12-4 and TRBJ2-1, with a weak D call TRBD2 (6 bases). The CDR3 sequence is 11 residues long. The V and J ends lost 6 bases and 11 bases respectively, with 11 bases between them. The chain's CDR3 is CASSPGGKQFF. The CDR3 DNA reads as TGTGCCAGCAGCCCCGGGGGAAAGCAGTTCTTC.

As DNA, the CDR3 is TGTGCCAGCAGCCAAGAGGGGACTAAAGAGACCCAGTACTTC. Amino acids: CASSQEGTKETQYF. The gene calls are TRBV3-1 and TRBJ2-5, with 7 bases aligning to TRBD2. Trimming cost V 0 bases and J 3 bases; bases outside gene matches: 1. The CDR3 is 14 amino acids. Germline CDR1 reads LGHDT; CDR2 reads YNNKEL (reference sequence).

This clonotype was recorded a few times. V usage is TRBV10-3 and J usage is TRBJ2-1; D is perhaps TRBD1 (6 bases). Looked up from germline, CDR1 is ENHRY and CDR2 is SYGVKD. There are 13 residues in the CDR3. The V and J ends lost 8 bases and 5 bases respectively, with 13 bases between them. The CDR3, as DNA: TGTGCCATCCAATCGGACAGTAACAATGAGCAGTTCTTC. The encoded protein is CAIQSDSNNEQFF.

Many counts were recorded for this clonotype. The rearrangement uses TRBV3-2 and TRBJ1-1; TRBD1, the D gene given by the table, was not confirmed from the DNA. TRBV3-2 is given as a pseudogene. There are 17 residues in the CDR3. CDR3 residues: CASSQVRGQGLNTEAFF. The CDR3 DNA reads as TGTGCCAGCAGCCAAGTGAGGGGACAGGGTTTGAACACTGAAGCTTTCTTT.

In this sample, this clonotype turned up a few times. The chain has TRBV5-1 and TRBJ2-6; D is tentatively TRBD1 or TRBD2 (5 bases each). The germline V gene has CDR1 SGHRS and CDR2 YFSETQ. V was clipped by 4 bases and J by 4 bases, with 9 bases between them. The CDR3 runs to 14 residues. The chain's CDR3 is CASSGGTGANVLTF. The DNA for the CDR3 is TGCGCCAGCAGCGGTGGGACCGGGGCCAACGTCCTGACTTTC.

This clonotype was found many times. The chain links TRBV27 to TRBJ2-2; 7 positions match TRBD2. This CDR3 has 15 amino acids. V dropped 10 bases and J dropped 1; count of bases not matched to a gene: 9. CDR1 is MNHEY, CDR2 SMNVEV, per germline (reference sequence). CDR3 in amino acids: CATPPGGKNTGELFF. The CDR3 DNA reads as TGTGCCACCCCACCGGGGGGAAAGAACACCGGGGAGCTGTTTTTT.

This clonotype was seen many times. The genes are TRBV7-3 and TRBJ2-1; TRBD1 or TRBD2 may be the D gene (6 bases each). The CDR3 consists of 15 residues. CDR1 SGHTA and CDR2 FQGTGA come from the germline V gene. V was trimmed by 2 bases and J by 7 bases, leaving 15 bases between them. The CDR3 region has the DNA TGTGCCAGCAGCTTAGGGGGGCCTTTTGGGAATGAGCAGTTCTTC. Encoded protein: CASSLGGPFGNEQFF. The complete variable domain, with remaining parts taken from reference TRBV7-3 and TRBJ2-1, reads GAGVSQTPSNKVTEKGKYVELRCDPISGHTALYWYRQSLGQGPEFLIYFQGTGAADDSGLPNDRFFAVRPEGSVSTLKIQRTERGDSAVYLCASSLGGPFGNEQFFGPGTRLTVL.

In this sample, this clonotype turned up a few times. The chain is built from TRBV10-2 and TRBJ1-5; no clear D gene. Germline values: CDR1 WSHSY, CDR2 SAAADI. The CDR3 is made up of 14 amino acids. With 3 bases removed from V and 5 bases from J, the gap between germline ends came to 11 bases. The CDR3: CASSDRAPDQPQHF. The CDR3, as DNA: TGCGCCAGCAGTGATAGGGCCCCCGATCAGCCCCAGCATTTT.

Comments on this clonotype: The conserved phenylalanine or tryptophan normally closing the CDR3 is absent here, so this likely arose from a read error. For the CDR3, the DNA is TGTGCCACCGGGGGGGGTGATGAAAAACTGTTTTCT. Encoded protein: CATGGGDEKLFS. The chain employs TRBV19 and TRBJ1-4, with a possible D match to TRBD1 (5 bases). The V end was cut by 10 bases, the J end by 6 bases, with 12 bases between. This CDR3 region has 12 residues. Germline loops: CDR1 LNHDA, CDR2 SQIVND (reference sequence).

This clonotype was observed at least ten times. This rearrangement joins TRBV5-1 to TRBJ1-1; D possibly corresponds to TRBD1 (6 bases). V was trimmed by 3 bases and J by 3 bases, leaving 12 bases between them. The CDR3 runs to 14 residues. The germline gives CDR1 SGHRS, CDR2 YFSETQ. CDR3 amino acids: CASSWGGADTEAFF. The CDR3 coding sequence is TGCGCCAGCAGCTGGGGGGGCGCAGACACTGAAGCTTTCTTT.

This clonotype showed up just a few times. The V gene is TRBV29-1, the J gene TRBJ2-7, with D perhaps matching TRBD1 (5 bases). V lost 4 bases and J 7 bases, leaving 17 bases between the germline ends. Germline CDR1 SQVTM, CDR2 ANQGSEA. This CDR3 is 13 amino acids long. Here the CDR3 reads CSVAPGILREQYF. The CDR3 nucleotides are TGCAGCGTTGCTCCAGGGATCCTACGAGAGCAGTACTTC.

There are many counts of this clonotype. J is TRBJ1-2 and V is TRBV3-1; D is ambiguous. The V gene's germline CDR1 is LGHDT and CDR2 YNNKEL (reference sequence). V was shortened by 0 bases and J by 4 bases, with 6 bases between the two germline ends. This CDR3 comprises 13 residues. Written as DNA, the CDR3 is TGTGCCAGCAGCCAAGATGGCCTCTATGGCTACACCTTC. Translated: CASSQDGLYGYTF.

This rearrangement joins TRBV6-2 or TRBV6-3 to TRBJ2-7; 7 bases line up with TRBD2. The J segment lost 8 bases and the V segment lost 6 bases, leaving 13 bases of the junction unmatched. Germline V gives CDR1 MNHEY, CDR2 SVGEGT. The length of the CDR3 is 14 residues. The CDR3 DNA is TGTGCCAGCAGCCACCTACGGACTAGTGGGAAGCAGTACTTC. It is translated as CASSHLRTSGKQYF.

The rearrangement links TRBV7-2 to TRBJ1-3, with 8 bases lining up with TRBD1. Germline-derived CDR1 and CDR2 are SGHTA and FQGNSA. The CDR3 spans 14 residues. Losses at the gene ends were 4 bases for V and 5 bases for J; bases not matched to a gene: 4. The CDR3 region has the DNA TGTGCCAGCAGCTGGCAGGGGGCTAGAAACACCATATATTTT. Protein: CASSWQGARNTIYF. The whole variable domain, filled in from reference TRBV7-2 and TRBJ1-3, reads GAGVSQSPSNKVTEKGKDVELRCDPISGHTALYWYRQSLGQGLEFLIYFQGNSAPDKSGLPSDRFSAERTGGSVSTLTIQRTQQEDSAVYLCASSWQGARNTIYFGEGSWLTVV.

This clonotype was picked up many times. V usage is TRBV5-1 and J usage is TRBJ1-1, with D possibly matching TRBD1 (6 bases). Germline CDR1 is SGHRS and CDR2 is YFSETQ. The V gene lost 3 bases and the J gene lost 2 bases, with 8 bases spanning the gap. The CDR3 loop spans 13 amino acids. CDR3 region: CASSSQGNTEAFF. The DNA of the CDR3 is TGCGCCAGCAGCTCACAGGGAAACACTGAAGCTTTCTTT.

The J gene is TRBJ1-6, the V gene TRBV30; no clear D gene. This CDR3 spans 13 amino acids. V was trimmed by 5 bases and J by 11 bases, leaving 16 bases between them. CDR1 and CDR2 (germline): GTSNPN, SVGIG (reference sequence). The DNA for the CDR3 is TGTGCCTGGGCCAGCGCGGGAGGGACACCCCTCCACTTT. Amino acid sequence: CAWASAGGTPLHF.